The following is a T cell receptor beta chain sequence with its context. TCRdb re-called the RT-PCR reads through MiXCR, storing one row per CDR3 protein. The profile shows around 160,000 distinct CDR3 sequences, approximately 31% of them singletons. The data were obtained in a study of patients and donors after allogeneic stem cell transplantation. The CDR3 has 15 amino acids. The germline V gene has CDR1 ENHRY and CDR2 SYGVKD. V was pared by 10 bases and J by 2 bases, with 13 bases of the junction left unmatched. The V gene is TRBV10-3, the J gene TRBJ2-7; 8 bases map to TRBD1. The TCR originated in a human donor who was either an allogeneic HSCT recipient or a stem cell or donor lymphocyte infusion donor (not recorded which). It is not recorded whose cells these are; they may come from a transplant donor. Sample: blood, either unsorted or a sorted T cell fraction (not recorded which). The CDR3 nucleotides read TGTGCCACCGAGGATTGGACAGGGAGGCCCTACGAGCAGTACTTC. It specifies CATEDWTGRPYEQYF.